The following is a TCR beta chain sequence with its context. Its antigen is not identified. The junction shows a germline mismatch at one end, possibly a read error. Germline CDR1 reads SNHLY; CDR2 reads FYNNEI. There are 15 residues in the CDR3. The sample belongs to a study of CD8+CD57+ T cells in acquired aplastic anemia. About the research overall: The study obtained 9 million to 13 million reads on average for CD4+ cells from healthy donors.

The template used for profiling TCR beta VDJ and CDR3 was genomic DNA. TCRdb reanalysed the reads using MiXCR and keeps one entry per CDR3 protein. The sample shows tens of thousands of distinct CDR3 sequences, more than 40% of them seen only once. The study's findings and limits: Patients and controls shared just under 30 CD8+ CDR3 sequences.

Sequencing used sorted CD4+, CD8+, or CD8+CD57+ T cells (not recorded which) from PBMCs. This clonotype was sampled from a human donor in good health, serving as a control. The chain joins TRBV2 to TRBJ1-2; D ambiguous. As DNA, the CDR3 is TGTGCCAGCGGTGAAGGCGAATACCAGCCCTATGGCTACACCTTC. It is translated as CASGEGEYQPYGYTF.